Listed below are T cell receptor beta chains from one sample, sequenced in a study of circulating CD8 cells and anti-PD-1 response in melanoma. TCRdb used MiXCR to reprocess the reads, holding one entry per CDR3 protein. The data hold approximately 310 distinct CDR3 sequences, with approximately 15% observed a single time. This specimen was CD8+ T cells from PBMCs, taken at baseline or after one month of anti-PD-1 therapy (not recorded which). The receptors originated from a human donor with melanoma. Both conserved end residues are part of each CDR3. The order of the fields is clone size, D gene, J gene, V gene, CDR3 DNA, CDR3 protein. A D gene is named only where the DNA matches it firmly. The size entry is marked missing in some rows and otherwise reads once, few, many or a size class.

size: NA
D: NA
J: TRBJ1-4
V: TRBV19
DNA: TGTGCCAGTAGTATCCAGACAACAAATGAAAAACTGTTTTTT
CDR3: CASSIQTTNEKLFF

size: large
D: NA
J: TRBJ2-3
V: TRBV2
DNA: TGTGCCAGCAGTGAAGGAATCACAGATACGCAGTATTTT
CDR3: CASSEGITDTQYF

size: medium-sized
D: NA
J: TRBJ2-4
V: TRBV5-4
DNA: TGTGCCAGCAGCTCGGACAGCCTCTTGAAAAACATTCAGTACTTC
CDR3: CASSSDSLLKNIQYF

size: large
D: NA
J: TRBJ2-1
V: TRBV27
DNA: TGTGCCAGCAGTTGGGGGACTCTTAGCGATGAGCAGTTCTTC
CDR3: CASSWGTLSDEQFF

size: hyperexpanded
D: TRBD1
J: TRBJ2-1
V: TRBV11-2
DNA: TGTGCCAGCAGGACAGGGGGATACAATGAGCAGTTCTTC
CDR3: CASRTGGYNEQFF

size: large
D: TRBD2
J: TRBJ2-3
V: TRBV11-2
DNA: TGTGCCAGCAGCCGGACTAGCGGTAGCACAGATACGCAGTATTTT
CDR3: CASSRTSGSTDTQYF

size: large
D: NA
J: TRBJ2-7
V: TRBV7-9
DNA: TGTGCCAGCAGCCGCCGGGACACCTACGAGCAGTACTTC
CDR3: CASSRRDTYEQYF

size: large
D: NA
J: TRBJ1-2
V: TRBV16
DNA: TGTGCCAGCAGCCAATCTGTGACAGGCTATGGCTACACCTTC
CDR3: CASSQSVTGYGYTF

size: NA
D: TRBD1
J: TRBJ1-2
V: TRBV7-3
DNA: TGTGCCAGCAGCTTAGGGACAGGGGATGGCTACACCTTC
CDR3: CASSLGTGDGYTF

size: large
D: NA
J: TRBJ2-5
V: TRBV12-5
DNA: TGTGCTAGTGGTCCCCGGGATAGAGCAGGAGAGACCCAGTACTTC
CDR3: CASGPRDRAGETQYF

size: NA
D: TRBD2
J: TRBJ2-3
V: TRBV20-1
DNA: TGCAGTGCTAGCCCCGGACTAGCGGACACAGATACGCAGTATTTT
CDR3: CSASPGLADTDTQYF

size: medium-sized
D: NA
J: TRBJ2-3
V: TRBV7-2
DNA: TGTGCCAGCAGCTTCGGGGGATTAGATACGCAGTATTTT
CDR3: CASSFGGLDTQYF

size: large
D: TRBD1
J: TRBJ1-1
V: TRBV20-1
DNA: TGCAGTGCTAGGGGGACAGGGGACACTGAAGCTTTCTTT
CDR3: CSARGTGDTEAFF

size: NA
D: NA
J: TRBJ2-7
V: TRBV19
DNA: TGTGCCAGTAGTATCCGGCTGGGAAAGGGTGGATACGAGCAGTACTTC
CDR3: CASSIRLGKGGYEQYF

size: large
D: TRBD1
J: TRBJ2-7
V: TRBV9
DNA: TGTGCCAGCAGCCCTGGACAGGGTCGCTCCTACGAGCAGTACTTC
CDR3: CASSPGQGRSYEQYF

size: medium-sized
D: NA
J: TRBJ2-6
V: TRBV19
DNA: TGTGCCAGTAAACTGGGAAACTCTGGGGCCAACGTCCTGACTTTC
CDR3: CASKLGNSGANVLTF

size: large
D: NA
J: TRBJ2-1
V: TRBV24-1
DNA: TGTGCCACCAGTGATTTAGGAGTTAATGAGCAGTTCTTC
CDR3: CATSDLGVNEQFF

size: medium-sized
D: NA
J: TRBJ2-7
V: TRBV3-1
DNA: TGTGCCAGCAGCCAAGATGGCGGGACACCTTACGAGCAGTACTTC
CDR3: CASSQDGGTPYEQYF

size: NA
D: NA
J: TRBJ1-2
V: TRBV19
DNA: TGTGCCAGTAGTATGGGGCCCTATGGCTACACCTTC
CDR3: CASSMGPYGYTF

size: large
D: TRBD1
J: TRBJ2-7
V: TRBV11-2
DNA: TGTGCCAGCAGCCCCCCGGGACAGGGGTTGGGCGAGCAGTACTTC
CDR3: CASSPPGQGLGEQYF

size: few
D: NA
J: TRBJ2-7
V: TRBV25-1
DNA: TGTGCCAGCAGTGAATTAGGGCGGTCGCAGTACTTC
CDR3: CASSELGRSQYF

size: large
D: TRBD1
J: TRBJ1-4
V: TRBV25-1
DNA: TGTGCCAGCGCCAAGGGGCCGGACAGGGGATGGGCAACTAATGAAAAACTGTTTTTT
CDR3: CASAKGPDRGWATNEKLFF

size: large
D: NA
J: TRBJ1-1
V: TRBV19
DNA: TGTGCCAGTAGTATAGGGGGTTATGGCACTGAAGCTTTCTTT
CDR3: CASSIGGYGTEAFF

size: NA
D: NA
J: TRBJ2-7
V: TRBV5-8
DNA: TGTGCCAGCAGCTTTACAAACAGGGACGAGCAGTACTTC
CDR3: CASSFTNRDEQYF

size: large
D: NA
J: TRBJ2-3
V: TRBV11-2
DNA: TGTGCCAGCAGCCACAATTCAGGGGCCACAGATACGCAGTATTTT
CDR3: CASSHNSGATDTQYF

size: few
D: TRBD1
J: TRBJ2-3
V: TRBV19
DNA: TGTGCCAGTAGTAGATCCCCGGGACAGGGGACAGATACGCAGTATTTT
CDR3: CASSRSPGQGTDTQYF

size: large
D: TRBD2
J: TRBJ2-7
V: TRBV19
DNA: TGTGCCAGTAGTCCAGGACTAGCGGGGAGCTCCTACGAGCAGTACTTC
CDR3: CASSPGLAGSSYEQYF

size: large
D: TRBD2
J: TRBJ2-1
V: TRBV7-6
DNA: TGTGCCAGCAGCTTAGTAGCGGGGGGAGTACTCACCTACAATGAGCAGTTCTTC
CDR3: CASSLVAGGVLTYNEQFF

size: large
D: NA
J: TRBJ2-7
V: TRBV27
DNA: TGTGCCAGCAGCCTTGGGCCACACTACGAGCAGTACTTC
CDR3: CASSLGPHYEQYF

size: NA
D: NA
J: TRBJ2-5
V: TRBV2
DNA: TGTGCCGGCAGCGGCGGGACTTCGATGCCCCCGGCCCAGTACTTC
CDR3: CAGSGGTSMPPAQYF

size: medium-sized
D: TRBD1
J: TRBJ2-7
V: TRBV7-2
DNA: TGTGCCAGCAGCGCCCCGACAGGGACACTTTCCTACGAGCAGTACTTC
CDR3: CASSAPTGTLSYEQYF

size: large
D: NA
J: TRBJ1-3
V: TRBV7-9
DNA: TGTGCCAGCAGCTTCGCAGGGGCCCAGGGAAACACCATATATTTT
CDR3: CASSFAGAQGNTIYF

size: medium-sized
D: NA
J: TRBJ1-1
V: TRBV19
DNA: TGTGCCAGTAGTATGTGGGTGGCCACTGAAGCTTTCTTT
CDR3: CASSMWVATEAFF